Listed below are T cell receptor beta chains from one sample, sequenced in a study of beta chain features in type 1 diabetes. TCRdb's table, derived via immunoSEQ multiplex PCR, lists solely in-frame clones and lacks some. The table lists over 300,000 clones, roughly 9% of them singletons. Specimen: central memory CD4+ T cells from blood. Receptors were obtained from a man between 25 and 39 years old with type 1 diabetes. Each CDR3 is given with its conserved first and last residue. The D gene is left open where the match is weak. Only some rows state a clone size, as once, few, many or a class for expanded clones.

D: NA; V: TRBV2; J: TRBJ1-2; size: few; length: 13; CDR3: CASSEDREYGYTF; DNA: TGTGCCAGCAGTGAAGACAGGGAGTATGGCTACACCTTC
D: NA; V: TRBV6-6; J: TRBJ1-1; size: NA; length: 13; CDR3: CASLRRGETEAFF; DNA: TGTGCCAGTCTACGTCGAGGGGAAACGGAAGCTTTCTTT
D: NA; V: TRBV6-5; J: TRBJ2-5; size: NA; length: 14; CDR3: CASSYEYSQETQYF; DNA: TGTGCCAGCAGTTATGAGTACTCCCAAGAGACCCAGTACTTC
D: NA; V: TRBV18; J: TRBJ2-1; size: NA; length: 15; CDR3: CASSVSRGQYNEQFF; DNA: TGTGCCAGCTCGGTATCACGGGGACAATACAATGAGCAGTTCTTC
D: TRBD1; V: TRBV7-9; J: TRBJ1-6; size: many; length: 16; CDR3: CASSKDRDLYNSPLHF; DNA: TGTGCCAGCAGCAAGGACAGGGACCTCTATAATTCACCCCTCCACTTT
D: TRBD1; V: TRBV6-5; J: TRBJ2-6; size: few; length: 16; CDR3: CASSLRQGTGANVLTF; DNA: TGTGCCAGCAGTTTACGACAGGGAACGGGGGCCAACGTCCTGACTTTC
D: TRBD2; V: TRBV4-1; J: TRBJ2-2; size: NA; length: 18; CDR3: CASSPGLAGSQNTGELFF; DNA: TGCGCCAGCAGCCCCGGACTAGCGGGGTCTCAGAACACCGGGGAGCTGTTTTTT
D: NA; V: TRBV5-1; J: TRBJ2-3; size: few; length: 15; CDR3: CASSFAGTMTDTQYF; DNA: TGCGCCAGCAGCTTCGCCGGGACAATGACAGATACGCAGTATTTT
D: TRBD2; V: TRBV5-6; J: TRBJ2-1; size: NA; length: 18; CDR3: CASSTGLAGAPRDNEQFF; DNA: TGTGCCAGCAGCACCGGACTAGCGGGGGCCCCCAGGGACAATGAGCAGTTCTTC
D: NA; V: TRBV18; J: TRBJ2-1; size: many; length: 13; CDR3: CASSPPLAGPQFF; DNA: TGTGCCAGCTCACCACCGCTAGCTGGCCCCCAGTTCTTC
D: TRBD1; V: TRBV11-3; J: TRBJ2-6; size: few; length: 16; CDR3: CASSGTGGRGANVLTF; DNA: TGTGCCAGCTCTGGGACAGGGGGACGTGGGGCCAACGTCCTGACTTTC
D: NA; V: TRBV6-6; J: TRBJ2-1; size: few; length: 14; CDR3: CASSSQSSYNEQFF; DNA: TGTGCCAGCAGTTCGCAGAGCTCCTACAATGAGCAGTTCTTC
D: TRBD2; V: TRBV7-2; J: TRBJ2-3; size: NA; length: 19; CDR3: CASSPPRSGGTWIPDTQYF; DNA: TGTGCCAGCAGCCCGCCCCGTAGCGGGGGAACTTGGATCCCAGATACGCAGTATTTT
D: NA; V: TRBV7-8; J: TRBJ2-5; size: few; length: 15; CDR3: CASSLSQGPGETQYF; DNA: TGTGCCAGCAGCTTGTCGCAGGGACCGGGAGAGACCCAGTACTTC
D: NA; V: TRBV18; J: TRBJ2-5; size: NA; length: 13; CDR3: CASSLRDSETQYF; DNA: TGTGCCAGCTCGCTCCGGGACTCCGAGACCCAGTACTTC
D: NA; V: TRBV19; J: TRBJ2-1; size: NA; length: 14; CDR3: CASSLDWSYNEQFF; DNA: TGTGCCAGTAGTCTAGACTGGTCCTACAATGAGCAGTTCTTC
D: TRBD1; V: TRBV5-1; J: TRBJ2-7; size: many; length: 15; CDR3: CASSLTGTGTYEQYF; DNA: TGCGCCAGCAGCTTAACCGGGACAGGGACTTACGAGCAGTACTTC
D: TRBD2; V: TRBV29-1; J: TRBJ2-7; size: few; length: 16; CDR3: CSATSGGASRRGEQYF; DNA: TGCAGCGCGACTAGCGGGGGGGCTTCCCGGAGGGGCGAGCAGTACTTC
D: NA; V: TRBV2; J: TRBJ2-2; size: NA; length: 12; CDR3: CASSFGPGELFF; DNA: TGTGCCAGCAGTTTTGGTCCCGGGGAGCTGTTTTTT
D: NA; V: TRBV19; J: TRBJ2-5; size: NA; length: 13; CDR3: CASSQMTRETQYF; DNA: TGTGCCAGTAGCCAGATGACCCGAGAGACCCAGTACTTC
D: TRBD1; V: TRBV10-3; J: TRBJ2-3; size: few; length: 16; CDR3: CAISAGTGGIADTQYF; DNA: TGTGCCATCAGTGCTGGGACAGGGGGTATCGCAGATACGCAGTATTTT
D: NA; V: TRBV4-3; J: TRBJ2-2; size: many; length: 15; CDR3: CASSQDIANTGELFF; DNA: TGCGCCAGCAGCCAAGACATAGCGAACACCGGGGAGCTGTTTTTT
D: NA; V: TRBV4-3; J: TRBJ2-7; size: NA; length: 15; CDR3: CASSQDNRNTYEQYF; DNA: TGCGCCAGCAGCCAAGACAACAGGAACACCTACGAGCAGTACTTC
D: NA; V: TRBV11-2; J: TRBJ1-2; size: NA; length: 13; CDR3: CASSPRTADGYTF; DNA: TGTGCCAGCAGCCCCCGGACAGCTGATGGCTACACCTTC
D: NA; V: TRBV5-1; J: TRBJ1-1; size: few; length: 12; CDR3: CASREGNAEAFF; DNA: TGCGCCAGCAGGGAAGGGAACGCTGAAGCTTTCTTT
D: TRBD2; V: TRBV11-2; J: TRBJ2-7; size: NA; length: 15; CDR3: CASSLEWGGVYEQYF; DNA: TGTGCCAGCAGCTTAGAATGGGGGGGTGTCTACGAGCAGTACTTC
D: NA; V: TRBV5-6; J: TRBJ1-1; size: NA; length: 14; CDR3: CASSLVGYNTEAFF; DNA: TGTGCCAGCAGCTTGGTTGGGTATAACACTGAAGCTTTCTTT
D: NA; V: TRBV30; J: TRBJ1-2; size: NA; length: 14; CDR3: CAWHQKQLRYGYTF; DNA: TGTGCCTGGCACCAGAAACAGTTACGGTATGGCTACACCTTC
D: TRBD1; V: TRBV10-2; J: TRBJ2-7; size: few; length: 17; CDR3: CASSERTGGAGTYEQYF; DNA: TGCGCCAGCAGTGAAAGGACAGGGGGCGCAGGGACCTACGAGCAGTACTTC
D: NA; V: TRBV18; J: TRBJ2-6; size: NA; length: 16; CDR3: CASSPNLLRAANVLTF; DNA: TGTGCCAGCTCACCCAACTTACTCCGGGCCGCCAACGTCCTGACTTTC
D: NA; V: TRBV30; J: TRBJ1-2; size: NA; length: 13; CDR3: CAWSVSQGYGYTF; DNA: TGTGCCTGGAGTGTGAGCCAGGGCTATGGCTACACCTTC
D: NA; V: TRBV30; J: TRBJ1-5; size: few; length: 15; CDR3: CAWSVAARVDQPQHF; DNA: TGTGCCTGGAGTGTAGCTGCCAGGGTGGATCAGCCCCAGCATTTT
D: TRBD1; V: TRBV6-6; J: TRBJ2-7; size: few; length: 13; CDR3: CASQRDSLYEQYF; DNA: TGTGCCAGTCAAAGGGACAGCCTCTACGAGCAGTACTTC
D: NA; V: TRBV4-3; J: TRBJ2-2; size: few; length: 18; CDR3: CASSQDPGARTGAGELFF; DNA: TGCGCCAGCAGCCAAGATCCGGGGGCTAGAACTGGAGCCGGGGAGCTGTTTTTT
D: NA; V: TRBV7-2; J: TRBJ1-4; size: NA; length: 14; CDR3: CASSLGPTNEKLFF; DNA: TGTGCCAGCAGCTTAGGGCCAACTAATGAAAAACTGTTTTTT
D: TRBD1; V: TRBV6-6; J: TRBJ1-2; size: few; length: 13; CDR3: CASSRGQGGGYTF; DNA: TGTGCCAGCAGCCGGGGACAGGGAGGTGGCTACACCTTC
D: NA; V: TRBV5-6; J: TRBJ1-6; size: NA; length: 15; CDR3: CASSFDRTLNSPLHF; DNA: TGTGCCAGCAGCTTCGACAGGACCCTAAATTCACCCCTCCACTTT